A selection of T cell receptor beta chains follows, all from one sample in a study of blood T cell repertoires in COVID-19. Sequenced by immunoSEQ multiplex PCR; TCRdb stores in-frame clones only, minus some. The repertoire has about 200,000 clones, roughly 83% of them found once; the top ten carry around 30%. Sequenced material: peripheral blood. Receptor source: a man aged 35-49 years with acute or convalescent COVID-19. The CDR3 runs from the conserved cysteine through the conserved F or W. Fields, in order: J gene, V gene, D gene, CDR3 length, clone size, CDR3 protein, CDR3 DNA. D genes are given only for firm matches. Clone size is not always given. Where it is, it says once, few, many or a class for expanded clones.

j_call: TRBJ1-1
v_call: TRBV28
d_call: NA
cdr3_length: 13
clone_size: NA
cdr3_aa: CASSPTGRTEAFF
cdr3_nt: TGTGCCAGCAGTCCTACGGGGAGGACTGAAGCTTTCTTT

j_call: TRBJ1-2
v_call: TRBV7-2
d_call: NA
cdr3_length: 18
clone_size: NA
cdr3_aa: CASSPHYRSDSVAGGYTF
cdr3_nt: TGTGCCAGCAGCCCACACTACAGGAGCGATTCTGTGGCGGGAGGCTACACCTTC

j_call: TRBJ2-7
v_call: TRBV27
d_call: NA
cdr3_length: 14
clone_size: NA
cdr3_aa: CASSWLAGSYEQYF
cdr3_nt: TGTGCCAGCAGTTGGTTAGCAGGGTCCTACGAGCAGTACTTC

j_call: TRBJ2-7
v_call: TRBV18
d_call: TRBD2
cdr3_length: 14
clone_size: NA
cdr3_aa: CASSRTSGRAQAYF
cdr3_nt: TGTGCCAGCTCACGGACTAGCGGGAGGGCCCAGGCGTACTTC

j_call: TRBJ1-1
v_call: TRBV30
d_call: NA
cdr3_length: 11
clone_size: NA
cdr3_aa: CAWDFGTEAFF
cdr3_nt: TGTGCCTGGGACTTCGGGACTGAAGCTTTCTTT

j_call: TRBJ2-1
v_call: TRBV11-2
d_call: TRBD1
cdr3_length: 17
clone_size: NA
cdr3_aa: CASRLTQGSNGYNEQFF
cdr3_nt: TGTGCCAGCAGACTAACACAGGGGAGTAATGGCTACAATGAGCAGTTCTTC

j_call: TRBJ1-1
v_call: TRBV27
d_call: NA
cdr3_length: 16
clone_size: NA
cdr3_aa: CASSPRQALPNTEAFF
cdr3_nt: TGTGCCAGCAGTCCTCGACAGGCCCTACCGAACACTGAAGCTTTCTTT

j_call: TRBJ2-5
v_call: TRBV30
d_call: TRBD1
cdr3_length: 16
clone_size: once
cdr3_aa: CACAGDSFAYQETQYF
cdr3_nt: TGTGCCTGTGCCGGGGACAGCTTTGCGTACCAAGAGACCCAGTACTTC

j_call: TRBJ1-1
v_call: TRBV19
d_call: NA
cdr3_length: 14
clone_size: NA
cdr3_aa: CASSNPRLNTEAFF
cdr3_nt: TGTGCCAGTAGTAACCCCAGGCTGAACACTGAAGCTTTCTTT

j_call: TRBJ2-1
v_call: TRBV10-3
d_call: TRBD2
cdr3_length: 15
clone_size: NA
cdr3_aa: CAISIGLAAADEQFF
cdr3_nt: TGTGCCATCAGTATCGGACTAGCAGCGGCCGATGAGCAGTTCTTC

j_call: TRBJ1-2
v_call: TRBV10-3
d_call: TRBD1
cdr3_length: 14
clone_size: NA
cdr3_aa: CAIRSDRGNYGYTF
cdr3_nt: TGTGCCATCAGGTCGGACAGGGGGAACTATGGCTACACCTTC

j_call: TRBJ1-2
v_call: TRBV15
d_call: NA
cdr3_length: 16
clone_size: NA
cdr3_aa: CATSSPPRTAKGGYTF
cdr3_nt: TGTGCCACCAGCAGCCCCCCGAGGACAGCTAAAGGGGGCTACACCTTC

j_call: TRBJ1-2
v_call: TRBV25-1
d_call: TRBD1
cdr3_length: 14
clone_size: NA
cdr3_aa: CASSEGTDHYGYTF
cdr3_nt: TGTGCCAGCAGTGAGGGGACAGACCACTATGGCTACACCTTC

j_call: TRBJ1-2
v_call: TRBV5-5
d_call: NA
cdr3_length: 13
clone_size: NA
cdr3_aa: CASSLRGDYGYTF
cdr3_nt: TGTGCCAGCAGCTTAAGAGGCGACTATGGCTACACCTTC

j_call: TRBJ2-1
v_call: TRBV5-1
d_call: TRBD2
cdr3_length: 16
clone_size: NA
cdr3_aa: CASSPPGLAGVNEQFF
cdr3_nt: TGCGCCAGCAGCCCCCCGGGTCTAGCGGGAGTAAATGAGCAGTTCTTC

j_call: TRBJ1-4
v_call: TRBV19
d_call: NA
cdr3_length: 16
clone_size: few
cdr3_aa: CASSMGSGVTAEKLFF
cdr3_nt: TGTGCCAGTAGTATGGGTTCCGGGGTTACGGCGGAAAAACTGTTTTTT

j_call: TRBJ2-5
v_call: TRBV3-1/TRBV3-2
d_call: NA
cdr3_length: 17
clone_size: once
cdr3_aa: CASSPGTLGGKQETQYF
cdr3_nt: TGTGCCAGCAGCCCCGGGACTTTAGGGGGCAAACAAGAGACCCAGTACTTC

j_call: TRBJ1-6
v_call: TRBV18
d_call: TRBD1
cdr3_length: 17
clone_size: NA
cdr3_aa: CASSSQIPGQGGSPLHF
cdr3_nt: TGTGCCAGCTCATCGCAAATTCCGGGACAGGGCGGCTCACCCCTCCACTTT

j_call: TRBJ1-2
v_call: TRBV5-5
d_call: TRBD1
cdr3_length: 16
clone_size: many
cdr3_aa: CASSPRTGPANYGYTF
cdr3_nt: TGTGCCAGCAGCCCCCGGACAGGGCCAGCTAACTATGGCTACACCTTC

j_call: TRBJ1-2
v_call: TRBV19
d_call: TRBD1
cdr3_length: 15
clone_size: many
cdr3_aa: CASSIWQGGDYGYTF
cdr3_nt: TGTGCCAGTAGTATTTGGCAGGGGGGTGACTATGGCTACACCTTC

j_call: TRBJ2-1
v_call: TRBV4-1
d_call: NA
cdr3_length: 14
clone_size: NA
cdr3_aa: CASSQERSHNEQFF
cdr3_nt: TGCGCCAGCAGCCAAGAGCGCTCTCACAATGAGCAGTTCTTC

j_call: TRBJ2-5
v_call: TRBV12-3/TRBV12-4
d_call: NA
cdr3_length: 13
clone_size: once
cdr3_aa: CASSPGLAETQYF
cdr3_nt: TGTGCCAGCAGTCCAGGGTTGGCTGAGACCCAGTACTTC

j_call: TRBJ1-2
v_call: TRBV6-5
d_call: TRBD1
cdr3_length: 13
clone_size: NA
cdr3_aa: CASRTGEAYGYTF
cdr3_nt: TGTGCCAGCAGAACAGGGGAGGCCTATGGCTACACCTTC

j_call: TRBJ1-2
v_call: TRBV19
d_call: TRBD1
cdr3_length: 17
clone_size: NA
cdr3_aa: CATLGGQGANFNYGYTF
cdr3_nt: TGTGCAACCCTCGGAGGACAGGGGGCAAACTTTAACTATGGCTACACCTTC

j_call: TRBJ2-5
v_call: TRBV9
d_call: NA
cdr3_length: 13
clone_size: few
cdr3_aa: CASSVSLGETQYF
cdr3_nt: TGTGCCAGCAGCGTTAGCCTTGGGGAGACCCAGTACTTC

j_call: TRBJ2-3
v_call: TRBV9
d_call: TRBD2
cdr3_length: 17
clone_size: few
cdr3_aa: CASSVGGLAGGADTQYF
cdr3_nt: TGTGCCAGCAGCGTAGGAGGACTAGCGGGAGGAGCGGATACGCAGTATTTT

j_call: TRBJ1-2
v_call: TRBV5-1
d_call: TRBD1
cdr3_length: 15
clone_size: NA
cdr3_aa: CASSLRDSRNYGYTF
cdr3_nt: TGCGCCAGCAGCTTAAGGGACAGTAGAAACTATGGCTACACCTTC

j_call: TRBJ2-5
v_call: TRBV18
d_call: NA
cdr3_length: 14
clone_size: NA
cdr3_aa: CASSPRWREETQYF
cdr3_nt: TGTGCCAGCTCACCCCGGTGGAGGGAAGAGACCCAGTACTTC

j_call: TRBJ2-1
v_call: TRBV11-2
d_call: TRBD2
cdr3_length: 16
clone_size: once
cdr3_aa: CASSFRSGSSYNEQFF
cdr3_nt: TGTGCCAGCAGCTTTCGCAGCGGGAGCTCCTACAATGAGCAGTTCTTC

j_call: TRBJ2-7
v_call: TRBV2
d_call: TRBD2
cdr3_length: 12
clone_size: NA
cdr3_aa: CASAGVPYEQYF
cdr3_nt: TGTGCCAGCGCGGGAGTCCCCTACGAGCAGTACTTC

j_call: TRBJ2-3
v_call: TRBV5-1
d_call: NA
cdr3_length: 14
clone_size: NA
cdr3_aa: CASSLTQATDTQYF
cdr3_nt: TGCGCCAGCAGCTTGACTCAGGCAACAGATACGCAGTATTTT

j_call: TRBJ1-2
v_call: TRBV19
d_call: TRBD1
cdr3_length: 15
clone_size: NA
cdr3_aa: CASSIPGTGTYGYTF
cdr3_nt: TGTGCCAGTAGTATCCCAGGGACAGGGACCTATGGCTACACCTTC

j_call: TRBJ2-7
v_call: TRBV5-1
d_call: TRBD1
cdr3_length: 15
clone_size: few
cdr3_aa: CASSLSRQGPYEQYF
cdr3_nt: TGCGCCAGCAGTTTATCCCGACAGGGTCCCTACGAGCAGTACTTC

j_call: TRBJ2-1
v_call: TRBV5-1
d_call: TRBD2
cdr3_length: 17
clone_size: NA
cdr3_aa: CASSFGLAASSYNEQFF
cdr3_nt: TGCGCCAGCAGCTTCGGTCTAGCGGCGAGCTCCTACAATGAGCAGTTCTTC

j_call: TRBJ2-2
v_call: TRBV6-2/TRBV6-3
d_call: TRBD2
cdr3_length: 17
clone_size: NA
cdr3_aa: CASSYGGLAGEGGELFF
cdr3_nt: TGTGCCAGCAGTTACGGGGGACTAGCGGGAGAAGGAGGGGAGCTGTTTTTT

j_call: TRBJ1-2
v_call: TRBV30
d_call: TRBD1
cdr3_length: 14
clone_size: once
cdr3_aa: CAWTATGQGGLGTF
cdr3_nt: TGTGCCTGGACCGCTACGGGACAGGGGGGCCTGGGAACCTTC

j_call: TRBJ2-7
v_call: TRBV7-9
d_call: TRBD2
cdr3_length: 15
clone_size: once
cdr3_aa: CASSARTSGSYEQYF
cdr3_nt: TGTGCCAGCAGCGCCCGGACTAGCGGGAGCTACGAGCAGTACTTC

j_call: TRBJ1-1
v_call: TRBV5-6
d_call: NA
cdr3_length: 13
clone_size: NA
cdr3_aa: CASSLERNTEAFF
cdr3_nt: TGTGCCAGCAGCTTGGAGAGGAACACTGAAGCTTTCTTT

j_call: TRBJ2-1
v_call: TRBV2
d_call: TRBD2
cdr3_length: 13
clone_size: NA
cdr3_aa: CASRGTRPGEQFF
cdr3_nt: TGTGCCAGCAGGGGGACTAGGCCTGGTGAGCAGTTCTTC

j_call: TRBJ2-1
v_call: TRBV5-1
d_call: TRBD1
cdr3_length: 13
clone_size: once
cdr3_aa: CASARTGDNEQFF
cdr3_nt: TGCGCCAGCGCGAGGACAGGGGATAATGAGCAGTTCTTC

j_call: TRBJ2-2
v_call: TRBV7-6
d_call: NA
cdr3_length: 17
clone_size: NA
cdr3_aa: CASSLARDSPNTGGLFF
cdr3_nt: TGTGCCAGCAGCTTAGCGCGGGACAGCCCGAACACCGGGGGGCTGTTTTTT

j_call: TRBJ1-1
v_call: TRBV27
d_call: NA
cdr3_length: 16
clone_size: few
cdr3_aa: CASSTIPSLGDTEAFF
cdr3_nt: TGTGCCAGCAGTACAATACCATCCCTCGGAGACACTGAAGCTTTCTTT

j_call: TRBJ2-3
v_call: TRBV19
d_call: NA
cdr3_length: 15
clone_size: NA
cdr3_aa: CASSIAPYSTDTQYF
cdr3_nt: TGTGCCAGTAGTATAGCTCCGTATAGCACAGATACGCAGTATTTT

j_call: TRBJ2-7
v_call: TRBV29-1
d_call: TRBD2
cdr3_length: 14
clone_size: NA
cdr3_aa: CSARGVSGSYEQYF
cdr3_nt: TGCAGCGCCAGAGGGGTGAGCGGGAGTTACGAGCAGTACTTC

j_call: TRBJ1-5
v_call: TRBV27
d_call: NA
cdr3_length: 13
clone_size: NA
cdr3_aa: CASSFLVNQPQHF
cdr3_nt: TGTGCCAGCAGTTTCCTCGTCAATCAGCCCCAGCATTTT

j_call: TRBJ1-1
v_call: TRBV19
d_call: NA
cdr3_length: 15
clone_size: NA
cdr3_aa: CASSIKQGIPTEAFF
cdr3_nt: TGTGCCAGTAGTATTAAGCAGGGGATTCCTACTGAAGCTTTCTTT